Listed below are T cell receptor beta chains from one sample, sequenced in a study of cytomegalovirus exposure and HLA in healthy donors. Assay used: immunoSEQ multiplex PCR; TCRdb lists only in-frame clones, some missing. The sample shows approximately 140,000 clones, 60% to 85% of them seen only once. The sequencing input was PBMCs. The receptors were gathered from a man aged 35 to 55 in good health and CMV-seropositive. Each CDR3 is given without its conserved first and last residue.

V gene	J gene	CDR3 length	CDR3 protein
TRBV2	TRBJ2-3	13	ASNEQGISTDTQY
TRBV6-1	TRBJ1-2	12	ASSEKDLAYGYT
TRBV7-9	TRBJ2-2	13	ASTHWSSGTGELF
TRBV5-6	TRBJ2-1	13	ASSLGTSGGDEQF
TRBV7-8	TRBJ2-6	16	ASSLGLAPHSGANVLT
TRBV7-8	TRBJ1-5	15	ASSLKARDRGNQPQH
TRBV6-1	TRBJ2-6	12	ASRRGSGANVLT
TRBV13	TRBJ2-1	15	ASSLTSGRRWGNEQF
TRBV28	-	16	ASSGQGLPGTSVYEQY
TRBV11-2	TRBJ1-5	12	ASSPQGANQPQH
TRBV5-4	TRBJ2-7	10	ASSSGTGGSH
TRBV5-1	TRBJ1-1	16	ASSLSGANYGDYTEAF
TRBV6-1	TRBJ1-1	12	ASSEQGANTEAF
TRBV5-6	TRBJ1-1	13	ASSLPGHPNTEAF
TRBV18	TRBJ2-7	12	ASCSGGSGYEQY
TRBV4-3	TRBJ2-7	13	ASSLNPGQAVERY
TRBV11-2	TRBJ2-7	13	ASTLTSGTPYEQY
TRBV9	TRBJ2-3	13	ASSVGVAGVDTQY
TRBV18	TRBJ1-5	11	ASSGGSNQPQH
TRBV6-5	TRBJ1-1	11	ASGLRGNTEAF
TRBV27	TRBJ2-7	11	ASSLSRANEQY
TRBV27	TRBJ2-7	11	ASSLGTSYEQY
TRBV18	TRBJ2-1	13	ASSPEGTGALQQF
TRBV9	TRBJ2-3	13	ASSVGSAVTDTQY
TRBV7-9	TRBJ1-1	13	ASSLSGTGGTEAF
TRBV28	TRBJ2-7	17	ASSLLGHQTSTAGYEQY
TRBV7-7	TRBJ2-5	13	ASSPGGQIAETQY
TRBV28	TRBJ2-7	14	ASSLGGWEASYEQY
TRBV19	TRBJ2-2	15	ASSIRPSGRRGGELF
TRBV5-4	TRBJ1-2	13	ASSERDSRVYGYT
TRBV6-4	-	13	ASSDPGQPPYEQY
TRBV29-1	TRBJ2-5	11	SATPSGQETQY
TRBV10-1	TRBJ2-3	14	ASSESGGFGTDTQY
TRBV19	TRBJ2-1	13	ASSVPTSGGKEQF
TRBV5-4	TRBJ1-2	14	ASSYARQGAPLGYT
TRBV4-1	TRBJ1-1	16	ASSQVVLDGTPNTEAF
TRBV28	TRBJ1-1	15	ASSSPGQGSGISASF
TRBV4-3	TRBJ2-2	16	ASSQDRLAGVWAGELF
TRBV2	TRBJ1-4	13	ASSGRGGRGEKLF
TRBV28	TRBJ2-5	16	ASSSWSLAGELQETQY
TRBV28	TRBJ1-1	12	ASPAPGGNTEAF
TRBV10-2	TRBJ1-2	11	ASNPDRGYGYT
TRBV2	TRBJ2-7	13	ASIISGGSGYEQY
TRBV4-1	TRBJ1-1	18	ASSQAVIMTGGKGNTEAF
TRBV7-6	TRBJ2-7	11	ASSLTGFGEQY
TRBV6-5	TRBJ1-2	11	ASSLRQAVGYT
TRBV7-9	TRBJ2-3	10	ASSSLSDTQY
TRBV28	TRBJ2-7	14	ASSFRGLAGGDEQY
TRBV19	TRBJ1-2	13	ASSMLPTGPYGYT
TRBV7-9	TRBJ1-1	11	ASSSLMNTEAF
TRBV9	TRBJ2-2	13	ASSVVGWNTGELF
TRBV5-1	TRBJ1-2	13	ASSPGTGRFDGYT
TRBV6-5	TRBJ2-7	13	ASRPYGTAASEQY
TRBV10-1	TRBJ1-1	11	ASSESARVEAF